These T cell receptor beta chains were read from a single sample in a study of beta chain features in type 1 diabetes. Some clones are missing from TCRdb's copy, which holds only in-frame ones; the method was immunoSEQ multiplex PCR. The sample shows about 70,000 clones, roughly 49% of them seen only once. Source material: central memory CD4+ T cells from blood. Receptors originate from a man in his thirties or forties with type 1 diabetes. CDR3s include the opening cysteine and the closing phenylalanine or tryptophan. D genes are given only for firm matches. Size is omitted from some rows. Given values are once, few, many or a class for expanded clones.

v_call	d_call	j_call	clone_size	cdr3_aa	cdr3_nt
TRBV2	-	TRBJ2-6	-	CASSSSGANVLTF	TGTGCCAGCAGCAGCTCTGGGGCCAACGTCCTGACTTTC
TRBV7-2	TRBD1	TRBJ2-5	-	CASSLARGHQETQYF	TGTGCCAGCAGCTTAGCGAGGGGGCACCAAGAGACCCAGTACTTC
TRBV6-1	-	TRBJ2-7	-	CASTLSYEQYF	TGTGCCAGCACTCTTTCCTACGAGCAGTACTTC
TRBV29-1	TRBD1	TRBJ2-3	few	CSAEGDRGVTDTQYF	TGCAGCGCTGAGGGGGACAGGGGTGTTACAGATACGCAGTATTTT
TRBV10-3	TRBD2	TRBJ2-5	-	CAISESKRGPSAQYF	TGTGCCATCAGTGAGTCGAAGCGGGGTCCTTCGGCCCAGTACTTC
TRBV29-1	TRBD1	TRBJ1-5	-	CSVAGTVNQPQHF	TGCAGCGTGGCCGGGACAGTCAATCAGCCCCAGCATTTT
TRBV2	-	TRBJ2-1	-	CASSEGPGYNEQFF	TGTGCCAGCAGTGAAGGCCCAGGCTACAATGAGCAGTTCTTC
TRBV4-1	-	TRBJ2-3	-	CASSVGSSDTQYF	TGCGCCAGCAGCGTAGGGAGCTCGGATACGCAGTATTTT
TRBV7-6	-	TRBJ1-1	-	CASSLYGDSQGGTEAFF	TGTGCCAGCAGCTTATATGGAGACAGTCAAGGGGGCACTGAAGCTTTCTTT
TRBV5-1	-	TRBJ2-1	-	CASSSLRSGRNEQFF	TGCGCCAGCAGCTCTCTTCGGTCGGGGAGGAATGAGCAGTTCTTC
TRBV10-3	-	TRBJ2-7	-	CAISDGGRGSYEQYF	TGTGCCATCAGTGACGGTGGACGGGGCTCCTACGAGCAGTACTTC
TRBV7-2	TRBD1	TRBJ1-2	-	CASSLVAGGNYGYTF	TGTGCCAGCAGCTTAGTTGCAGGGGGCAACTATGGCTACACCTTC
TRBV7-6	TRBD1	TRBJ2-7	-	CASSLRQGASFSEQYF	TGTGCCAGCAGCCTCAGACAGGGGGCGAGTTTTAGTGAGCAGTACTTC
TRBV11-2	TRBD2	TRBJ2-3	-	CASSLGGGRDTQYF	TGTGCCAGCAGCTTAGGGGGAGGGAGAGATACGCAGTATTTT
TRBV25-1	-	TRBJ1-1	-	CASTHPRCTEAFF	TGTGCCAGCACACACCCCCGTTGCACTGAAGCTTTCTTT